This T cell receptor beta chain was documented in a study of CD8 T cells in Susac syndrome. Findings and limits, study-wide: As acknowledged by the study, its TCR sequencing and HLA analysis included a relatively small number of individuals.

With regard to this clonotype: Its target is unknown.

An amount of RNA that ranged from 0.5 to 1 ug was reverse transcribed with random hexamers. Across 54 Vbeta and 13 Jbeta, immunoSEQ multiplex PCR amplified TCR beta CDR3. A single record per CDR3 protein comes from TCRdb applying MiXCR to the immunoSEQ multiplex PCR reads. The sample shows roughly 180,000 distinct CDR3 sequences, 80% to 95% of them seen only once. The authors negatively isolated CD8+ and CD4+ T cells and FACS-enriched TEMRA cells. CDR1 is SGHTA, CDR2 FQGTGA, per germline. The CDR3 runs to 12 residues. V was trimmed by 2 bases and J by 13 bases, leaving 12 bases between them. The sequenced material came from CD4+ T cells from PBMCs. This rearrangement joins TRBV7-3 to TRBJ1-5; D uncertain. The origin of this receptor is a human donor with multiple sclerosis. CDR3 DNA: TGTGCCAGCAGCTTAGGTAAGAAGCGGCAGCATTTT. This codes for CASSLGKKRQHF.